These 30 T cell receptor beta chains originate from one sample sequenced in a study of T cell responses to AZD1222 COVID-19 vaccine. Sequencing was performed with immunoSEQ multiplex PCR; in TCRdb, only in-frame clones are kept and a portion is missing. The sample shows approximately 110,000 clones, about 90% of them seen only once. The sample in question was peripheral blood, obtained on day 0 of AZD1222 vaccination. Receptors originate from an adult in good health.

V and J are TRBV28 and TRBJ2-3; weak D call: TRBD1 (5 bases). Trimming removed 4 bases from V and 1 base from J, with 12 bases in between. Germline CDR1 and CDR2: MDHEN and SYDVKM. The CDR3 has 15 residues. The CDR3 is CASSSPPTGTDTQYF. In DNA, the CDR3 is TGTGCCAGCAGTTCTCCCCCGACAGGCACAGATACGCAGTATTTT.

The rearrangement uses TRBV2 and TRBJ1-1; D is ambiguous. V lost 1 base and J 7 bases, leaving 7 bases between the germline ends. The CDR3 loop spans 12 amino acids. The germline V gene has CDR1 SNHLY and CDR2 FYNNEI. Here the CDR3 reads CASSEVRREAFF. DNA of the CDR3: TGTGCCAGCAGTGAAGTCAGACGTGAAGCTTTCTTT.

A single count supports this clone. The genes are TRBV29-1 and TRBJ1-5; the D is unclear. The CDR3 length is 14 residues. V lost 0 bases and J 3 bases, leaving 9 bases between the germline ends. Germline lookup yields CDR1 SQVTM and CDR2 ANQGSEA. The CDR3 here is CSVEELGYNQPQHF. The CDR3 DNA is TGCAGCGTTGAAGAATTAGGGTACAATCAGCCCCAGCATTTT.

CDR3 sequence: CASRAGYSNQPQHF. DNA for the CDR3: TGTGCCAGCAGGGCAGGATATAGCAATCAGCCCCAGCATTTT. The chain has TRBV6-5 and TRBJ1-5; D ambiguous. CDR1 is MNHEY, CDR2 SVGAGI, per germline. The CDR3 runs 14 residues. Trimming removed 6 bases at V and 0 bases at J, with 9 bases between.

The CDR3: CASSLTPVPPDGYTF. For the CDR3, the DNA is TGTGCCAGCAGCTTAACTCCAGTCCCGCCTGATGGCTACACCTTC. The V and J genes are TRBV13 and TRBJ1-2; unclear D gene. Trimming took off 2 bases at V and 6 bases at J, with 16 bases between the two ends. The CDR3 runs to 15 residues. CDR1 PRHDT and CDR2 FYEKMQ come from the germline V gene (reference sequence). Full variable domain (remainder filled in from reference TRBV13 and TRBJ1-2): AAGVIQSPRHLIKEKRETATLKCYPIPRHDTVYWYQQGPGQDPQFLISFYEKMQSDKGSIPDRFSAQQFSDYHSELNMSSLELGDSALYFCASSLTPVPPDGYTFGSGTRLTVV.

CDR3 nucleotides: TGTGCCAGCAGTTTTTCCGCCCAGGGGGCGAGTTCACCCCTCCACTTT. Residues: CASSFSAQGASSPLHF. The rearrangement links TRBV28 to TRBJ1-6, with 8 nucleotides matching TRBD1. This CDR3 is built from 16 residues. The V gene's germline CDR1 is MDHEN and CDR2 SYDVKM. With 3 bases clipped from V and 9 bases from J, the junction kept 10 bases outside the gene matches.

This clone appeared a single time. The rearrangement joins TRBV7-9 to TRBJ2-4; D unclear. Germline V gene data show CDR1 as SEHNR and CDR2 as FQNEAQ (reference sequence). Between the trimmed V and J ends, which lost 3 bases and 0 bases, there was a span of 9 bases. The CDR3 has 15 residues. The CDR3 sequence is CASSFSGLAKNIQYF. DNA of the CDR3: TGTGCCAGCAGCTTTTCTGGGTTAGCCAAAAACATTCAGTACTTC. Full variable domain (remainder filled in from reference TRBV7-9 and TRBJ2-4): DTGVSQNPRHKITKRGQNVTFRCDPISEHNRLYWYRQTLGQGPEFLTYFQNEAQLEKSRLLSDRFSAERPKGSFSTLEIQRTEQGDSAMYLCASSFSGLAKNIQYFGAGTRLSVL.

V gene TRBV6-5 combines with J gene TRBJ1-5, with TRBD1 matching over 8 bases. This CDR3 has 14 amino acids. The V gene end was trimmed by 9 bases and the J gene end by 4 bases; junction bases not matched to a gene: 8. Looked up from germline, CDR1 is MNHEY and CDR2 is SVGAGI. The CDR3 protein is CASQTGAGNQPQHF. CDR3 nucleotide sequence: TGTGCCAGTCAGACAGGGGCAGGGAATCAGCCCCAGCATTTT.

This chain joins TRBV6-1 and TRBJ1-3, with 9 bases fitting TRBD1. The germline V gene has CDR1 MNHNS and CDR2 SASEGT. The V gene end was trimmed by 4 bases and the J gene end by 1 base; junction bases not matched to a gene: 5. CDR3 length: 16 amino acids. CDR3 sequence (DNA): TGTGCCAGCAGTGTTTACGGGACAGGGTCTGGAAACACCATATATTTT. It is translated as CASSVYGTGSGNTIYF.

The chain joins TRBV19 to TRBJ1-5; D not resolved. Germline V gives CDR1 LNHDA, CDR2 SQIVND (reference sequence). The CDR3 covers 13 residues. The V and J ends lost 4 bases and 6 bases respectively, with 10 bases between them. DNA of the CDR3: TGTGCCAGTAGTAAGTCTCTAGGTCAGCCCCAGCATTTT. It encodes CASSKSLGQPQHF.

The chain links TRBV15 to TRBJ2-1; the D gene is possibly TRBD1 (6 bases). The CDR3 runs 14 residues. Germline CDR1 is LNHNV and CDR2 is YYDKDF (reference sequence). Trimming removed 3 bases at V and 8 bases at J, with 14 bases between. The CDR3 DNA follows: TGTGCCACCAGCAGGAACAGGGTCAGTGATGAGCAGTTCTTC. Translating it yields CATSRNRVSDEQFF.

This chain joins TRBV29-1 and TRBJ2-7; D possibly corresponds to TRBD2 (6 bases). Deletions cut 4 bases from V and 3 bases from J, with 10 bases between. Germline CDR1 and CDR2: SQVTM and ANQGSEA. The CDR3 is made up of 12 amino acids. CDR3 DNA: TGCAGCGTTGTAGTGGGGGGCTACGAGCAGTACTTC. The encoded protein is CSVVVGGYEQYF.

This clone was detected only once. The chain links TRBV5-5 to TRBJ1-5; D is possibly TRBD1 (5 bases). From germline, CDR1 is SGHKS and CDR2 YYEKEE (reference sequence). The CDR3 is 15 amino acids. V was cut by 4 bases and J by 4 bases, with 15 bases left in between. The CDR3 region has the DNA TGTGCCAGCAGCAATACTCAGGGTAGGAATCAGCCCCAGCATTTT. Translation gives CASSNTQGRNQPQHF.

This clone was found a few times. As DNA, the CDR3 is TGTGCCAGCAGCTTGGCCGGTGTACGGGGTACTGAAAAACTGTTTTTT. Protein product: CASSLAGVRGTEKLFF. The chain joins TRBV5-4 to TRBJ1-4; D not resolved. This CDR3 has 16 amino acids. The V gene's germline CDR1 is SGHNT and CDR2 YYREEE (reference sequence). V was pared by 0 bases and J by 7 bases, with 16 bases between.

The chain links TRBV20-1 to TRBJ1-5; the D is unclear. The CDR3 sequence is 11 residues long. Germline-derived CDR1 and CDR2 are DFQATT and SNEGSKA (reference sequence). V shed 0 bases and J shed 6 bases, with 3 bases lying between them. In nucleotides, the CDR3 is TGCAGTGCTAGAGAGGCTCAGCCCCAGCATTTT. This gives the protein CSAREAQPQHF.

V and J are TRBV5-8 and TRBJ2-7, with 7 bases identical to TRBD2. Trimming cost V 5 bases and J 4 bases; bases outside gene matches: 21. The germline gives CDR1 SGHTS, CDR2 YDEGEE. The CDR3 consists of 18 residues. The CDR3 DNA reads TGTGCCAGCAGATGGGTTCGGGGGGAGGCTAGCGAATATTACGAGCAGTACTTC. Protein product: CASRWVRGEASEYYEQYF.

The chain links TRBV6-5 to TRBJ1-1, with D maybe TRBD1 (6 bases). The ends were cut back, 4 bases at V and 6 bases at J, with 15 bases in the middle. The CDR3 has 14 residues. CDR1 is MNHEY and CDR2 is SVGAGI in the germline V gene. The CDR3 DNA is TGTGCCAGCAGTTTCATAACAGGGAAGGCTGAAGCTTTCTTT. Amino acid sequence: CASSFITGKAEAFF.

This chain's CDR3 is CASSLGLQGNTQYF. As DNA, the CDR3 is TGTGCCAGCAGCTTAGGGCTCCAAGGGAATACGCAGTATTTT. The V call is TRBV7-9, the J call TRBJ2-3; unclear D gene. The CDR3 extends over 14 amino acids. Germline loops: CDR1 SEHNR, CDR2 FQNEAQ (reference sequence). The germline V and J ends were trimmed by 1 base and 7 bases, with 12 bases remaining between them. The full variable domain, with the rest looked up from reference TRBV7-9 and TRBJ2-3, is DTGVSQNPRHKITKRGQNVTFRCDPISEHNRLYWYRQTLGQGPEFLTYFQNEAQLEKSRLLSDRFSAERPKGSFSTLEIQRTEQGDSAMYLCASSLGLQGNTQYFGPGTRLTVL.

The J gene is TRBJ1-3, the V gene TRBV30; D may be TRBD1 (6 bases). This CDR3 contains 14 residues. V lost 2 bases and J 2 bases, leaving 10 bases between the germline ends. The V gene's germline CDR1 is GTSNPN and CDR2 SVGIG (reference sequence). The CDR3 nucleotides read TGTGCCTGGAGTAGATGGGACACTGGAAACACCATATATTTT. It encodes CAWSRWDTGNTIYF.

As for this clone: A read error may account for a junction end that differs from germline. The chain is built from TRBV12-3 or TRBV12-4 and TRBJ2-3; possible D gene TRBD2, 5 bases. This CDR3 spans 13 amino acids. CDR3 region: CTSGFDGTDTQYF. CDR3 bases: TGTACCAGCGGCTTTGACGGCACAGATACGCAGTATTTT.

This clone was counted between two and nine times. V and J are TRBV13 and TRBJ2-7, with D possibly matching TRBD2 (5 bases). The CDR3 is 14 residues long. The V and J ends lost 0 bases and 0 bases respectively, with 6 bases between them. In germline, CDR1 is PRHDT, CDR2 FYEKMQ (reference sequence). The CDR3 nucleotides are TGTGCCAGCAGCTTAGGACGGGACTCCTACGAGCAGTACTTC. Translation gives CASSLGRDSYEQYF.

This clone was seen a few times. This rearrangement joins TRBV19 to TRBJ1-5; tentative D call: TRBD1 (6 bases). In germline, CDR1 is LNHDA, CDR2 SQIVND (reference sequence). Trimming left V 6 bases short and J 6 bases short, with 15 bases between. The CDR3 has 14 amino acids. CDR3 protein: CASSLRRGSQPQHF. Here the CDR3 DNA reads TGTGCCAGTAGCCTCAGGAGGGGGAGTCAGCCCCAGCATTTT.

The rearrangement joins TRBV27 to TRBJ2-1; 9 nucleotides align to TRBD1. CDR3 length: 15 residues. J lost 2 bases, V lost 4 bases, and 3 bases had no gene match. From germline, CDR1 is MNHEY and CDR2 SMNVEV (reference sequence). The DNA of the CDR3 is TGTGCCAGCAGTTCCACAGGGGGCCCCTACAATGAGCAGTTCTTC. As protein: CASSSTGGPYNEQFF.

CDR3 nucleotides: TGTGCCAGCAGCACCGGGACACGGAATCAGCCCCAGCATTTT. Protein sequence: CASSTGTRNQPQHF. V usage is TRBV7-2 and J usage is TRBJ1-5; weak D call: TRBD1 (6 bases). The CDR3 contains 14 residues. V lost 5 bases to trimming and J lost 4 bases, with 12 bases between them. Germline V gene data show CDR1 as SGHTA and CDR2 as FQGNSA.

V and J are TRBV18 and TRBJ2-1; D not certain. The germline CDR1 and CDR2 sequences are KGHSH and LQKENI. The CDR3 sequence is 13 residues long. V shed 1 base and J shed 7 bases, with 8 bases lying between them. CDR3 nucleotide sequence: TGTGCCAGCTCACCACGATCTGGGAATGAGCAGTTCTTC. Translated, it gives CASSPRSGNEQFF.

The rearrangement joins TRBV9 to TRBJ1-2, with 7 bases matching TRBD1. Germline loops: CDR1 SGDLS, CDR2 YYNGEE. Trimming removed 7 bases from V and 6 bases from J; junction bases left unmatched: 12. This CDR3 spans 14 amino acids. CDR3 coding DNA: TGTGCCAGCCATAAAGGGGGCGCACCCAATGGCTACACCTTC. This translates into CASHKGGAPNGYTF.

The rearrangement uses TRBV28 and TRBJ1-6, with D possibly being TRBD1 (5 bases). Trimming took off 5 bases at V and 7 bases at J, with 15 bases between the two ends. The CDR3 consists of 15 residues. Per the germline V gene, CDR1 is MDHEN and CDR2 is SYDVKM. The CDR3: CASSTIQGWNSPLHF. For the CDR3, the DNA is TGTGCCAGCAGTACCATTCAGGGTTGGAATTCACCCCTCCACTTT.

V and J are TRBV27 and TRBJ1-1; maybe TRBD1 (6 bases). With 6 bases removed from V and 1 base from J, the gap between germline ends came to 18 bases. The length of the CDR3 is 16 residues. CDR1 and CDR2 (germline): MNHEY, SMNVEV (reference sequence). CDR3 coding DNA: TGTGCCAGCAGGTATCGGACAGAATTGGGGAACACTGAAGCTTTCTTT. Its protein product is CASRYRTELGNTEAFF.

J is TRBJ1-2 and V is TRBV27, with 10 bases identical to TRBD1. The ends lost 3 bases at V and 7 bases at J; junction bases unmatched: 8. The CDR3 totals 15 residues. Germline V lookup: CDR1 MNHEY, CDR2 SMNVEV (reference sequence). The CDR3 DNA is TGTGCCAGCAGTTTTTGGGCGACAGGGGGCGCTGGCTACACCTTC. As protein: CASSFWATGGAGYTF.

This chain uses TRBV7-2 with TRBJ1-5; 7 nucleotides align to TRBD1. The V segment lost 1 base and the J segment 0 bases; nucleotides outside the gene matches: 9. This CDR3 has 18 amino acids. Germline V gives CDR1 SGHTA, CDR2 FQGNSA. The CDR3 is CASSLGQGGGYSNQPQHF. The DNA for the CDR3 is TGTGCCAGCAGCTTAGGGCAGGGGGGGGGATATAGCAATCAGCCCCAGCATTTT.